The source of this T cell receptor beta chain is a study of STAT5B mutations in CD4+ large granular lymphocyte leukemia. Notes on the study in general: Compared with healthy controls (2/35), patient top clones favored TRBV06 (8/27). No patients shared main leukemic clonotypes, though roughly 23% appeared at low frequency elsewhere.

This CDR3 contains 18 residues. The V and J ends lost 1 base and 1 base, in that order; junction bases with no gene match: 11. Germline V CDR1 and CDR2: GTSNPN, SVGIG (reference sequence). The survey-level immunoSEQ assay was used. Here immunoSEQ multiplex PCR was the method, and the copy in TCRdb shows in-frame clones only, minus some. In the table there are 30,000 to 40,000 clones, roughly 76% of which are singletons. Comment on this clone: The antigen remains undetermined.

Buffy coats from healthy blood donors served as controls. The receptor was isolated from a human donor in good health. Sequencing was carried out using CD4+ T cells from blood buffy coats. V usage is TRBV30 and J usage is TRBJ1-5; TRBD1 aligns across 9 bases. The CDR3 nucleotides read TGTGCCTGGAGTGACCCACGGACAGGGGTTCGAAGCAATCAGCCCCAGCATTTT. It encodes CAWSDPRTGVRSNQPQHF.